A single sample is the source of the 18 T cell receptor beta chains below, sequenced in a study of response to subunit inactivated influenza vaccine. From the RT-PCR reads, TCRdb called clonotypes with MiXCR, one entry per CDR3 protein. The sample consists of 500,000 or so distinct CDR3 sequences, approximately 15% of them appearing once. The sample here was CD4+ T cells sorted from PBMCs, taken around 25 months after vaccination. All receptors come from a man between 50 and 75 years old who received an inactivated influenza vaccine.

This clonotype occurred many times. The V and J genes are TRBV20-1 and TRBJ2-1; the match to TRBD1 covers 7 bases. This CDR3 comprises 15 residues. The J segment lost 7 bases and the V segment lost 5 bases, leaving 14 bases of the junction unmatched. The V gene's germline CDR1 is DFQATT and CDR2 SNEGSKA (reference sequence). This CDR3 is CSAYRGDGVSNEQFF. The CDR3 DNA reads as TGCAGTGCTTACAGGGGTGACGGGGTTTCGAATGAGCAGTTCTTC.

The V gene is TRBV7-8, the J gene TRBJ2-2; D is possibly TRBD2 (5 bases). Germline CDR1 and CDR2: SGHVS and FQNEAQ. This CDR3 region has 16 residues. With 6 bases removed from V and 4 bases from J, the gap between germline ends came to 18 bases. In DNA, the CDR3 is TGTGCCAGCAGACTAGGCGACAAACGAGTCACCGGGGAGCTGTTTTTT. This gives the protein CASRLGDKRVTGELFF.

This clonotype has just a few counts. The chain joins TRBV29-1 to TRBJ2-7, with 7 bases that match TRBD1. With V trimmed by 7 bases and J by 0 bases, 9 bases remained unmatched. CDR1 and CDR2 from the germline V gene are SQVTM and ANQGSEA. The CDR3 is 14 amino acids. This CDR3 reads CSALVTGTSYEQYF. The CDR3 region has the DNA TGCAGCGCCCTGGTGACAGGGACCTCCTACGAGCAGTACTTC.

Here the CDR3 reads CASSQALAGGGEQFF. CDR3 nucleotide sequence: TGCGCCAGCAGCCAAGCACTAGCGGGAGGTGGTGAGCAGTTCTTC. The V and J genes are TRBV4-3 and TRBJ2-1, with 12 bases matching TRBD2. Unmatched junction bases numbered 4, after V lost 1 base and J lost 9 bases. The CDR3 is 15 amino acids. Germline assignment: CDR1 LGHNA and CDR2 YSLEER.

This clonotype was seen ten or more times. The chain uses TRBV4-3 and TRBJ2-6; D may be TRBD1 (5 bases). Germline lookup yields CDR1 LGHNA and CDR2 YSLEER. The CDR3 contains 16 residues. Trimming removed 5 bases at V and 0 bases at J, with 11 bases between. The CDR3 here is CASSRGESSGANVLTF. CDR3 DNA sequence: TGCGCCAGCAGCAGGGGCGAAAGCTCTGGGGCCAACGTCCTGACTTTC.

The chain uses TRBV5-1 and TRBJ2-3, with D perhaps matching TRBD1 (5 bases). This CDR3 has 12 residues. Germline CDR1 reads SGHRS; CDR2 reads YFSETQ. V shed 4 bases and J shed 9 bases, with 12 bases lying between them. CDR3 DNA sequence: TGCGCCAGCAGCCGCGACAGATTCACGCAGTATTTT. Encoded protein: CASSRDRFTQYF.

The chain joins TRBV6-1 to TRBJ1-1; the D gene is possibly TRBD1 (5 bases). V lost 7 bases and J lost 5, with 11 bases in between. Germline lookup yields CDR1 MNHNS and CDR2 SASEGT. The CDR3 is 12 residues long. This chain's CDR3 is CASKRTSTEAFF. DNA for the CDR3: TGTGCCAGCAAGCGGACAAGTACTGAAGCTTTCTTT.

This chain connects TRBV7-2 to TRBJ2-7, with 7 bases identical to TRBD1. Germline V lookup: CDR1 SGHTA, CDR2 FQGNSA. The CDR3 consists of 15 residues. V was clipped by 1 base and J by 2 bases; unmatched bases: 5. Here the CDR3 DNA reads TGTGCCAGCAGCTTAGTCGGACAGGCGACCTACGAGCAGTACTTC. Its translation is CASSLVGQATYEQYF.

The V and J genes are TRBV7-9 and TRBJ2-7; no clear D gene. CDR1 is SEHNR and CDR2 is FQNEAQ in the germline V gene (reference sequence). Trimming stripped 0 bases from V and 1 base from J, with 7 bases between. This CDR3 has 14 residues. The CDR3 bases are TGTGCCAGCAGCTTAGCGTTGCAGTCCTACGAGCAGTACTTC. Amino acid sequence: CASSLALQSYEQYF.

Ten or more counts support this clonotype. The gene calls are TRBV15 and TRBJ1-2; D remains ambiguous. The CDR3 is 15 amino acids. Germline CDR1 is LNHNV and CDR2 is YYDKDF (reference sequence). Trimming left V 3 bases short and J 4 bases short, with 15 bases between. CDR3 nucleotides: TGTGCCACCAGCAGGACACCAGGTTCCAGCTATGGCTACACCTTC. The encoded protein is CATSRTPGSSYGYTF. Variable domain in full (rest from reference TRBV15 and TRBJ1-2): DAMVIQNPRYQVTQFGKPVTLSCSQTLNHNVMYWYQQKSSQAPKLLFHYYDKDFNNEADTPDNFQSRRPNTSFCFLDIRSPGLGDTAMYLCATSRTPGSSYGYTFGSGTRLTVV.

The chain is built from TRBV12-3 or TRBV12-4 and TRBJ2-7; tentative D call: TRBD2 (6 bases). The CDR3 has 13 residues. Trimming removed 8 bases from V and 2 bases from J, with 13 bases in between. The CDR3 is CASGEAGPYEQYF. CDR3 bases: TGTGCCAGCGGGGAGGCAGGACCCTACGAGCAGTACTTC.

The CDR3 nucleotides read TGCGCCAGCAGCCAAGGTGGGGGCAGCGGAGAGACCCAGTACTTC. Translated: CASSQGGGSGETQYF. The V gene is TRBV4-1, the J gene TRBJ2-5, with D possibly being TRBD1 (6 bases). CDR1 is MGHRA, CDR2 YSYEKL, per germline. V lost 1 base to trimming and J lost 4 bases, with 13 bases between them. There are 15 residues in the CDR3.

V usage is TRBV4-3 and J usage is TRBJ1-1, with TRBD1 matching 7 bases. CDR3 size: 17 residues. V lost 2 bases and J lost 0; bases outside the gene matches: 9. Germline V gives CDR1 LGHNA, CDR2 YSLEER. DNA of the CDR3: TGCGCCAGCAGCCAAAAGGGGACAGTCGCCATGAACACTGAAGCTTTCTTT. Its protein is CASSQKGTVAMNTEAFF.

This clonotype was observed a few times. CDR3 sequence: CASSPQGTSYNEQFF. CDR3 bases: TGTGCCAGCTCACCACAGGGAACCTCCTACAATGAGCAGTTCTTC. V and J are TRBV18 and TRBJ2-1; D call uncertain. Germline lookup yields CDR1 KGHSH and CDR2 LQKENI. V was clipped by 1 base and J by 0 bases, with 7 bases between them. The CDR3 loop spans 15 amino acids.

This clonotype has just a few counts. This chain joins TRBV20-1 and TRBJ2-7; D is unresolved. The CDR3 is made up of 12 amino acids. The germline V gene has CDR1 DFQATT and CDR2 SNEGSKA (reference sequence). Trimming cost V 7 bases and J 0 bases, with 10 bases left between them. The CDR3 DNA reads as TGCAGTGTTTTCCACGGCTCCTACGAGCAGTACTTC. Its protein product is CSVFHGSYEQYF.

The chain combines TRBV7-2 with TRBJ2-7; 8 bases are a match to TRBD2. This CDR3 spans 14 amino acids. V was clipped by 5 bases and J by 2 bases; unmatched bases: 5. CDR1 and CDR2 from the germline V gene are SGHTA and FQGNSA. The CDR3 DNA follows: TGTGCCAGCAGCGTTGCGGGACTAGCCTACGAGCAGTACTTC. It specifies CASSVAGLAYEQYF. Combining the CDR3 with reference TRBV7-2 and TRBJ2-7 gives the whole variable domain GAGVSQSPSNKVTEKGKDVELRCDPISGHTALYWYRQSLGQGLEFLIYFQGNSAPDKSGLPSDRFSAERTGGSVSTLTIQRTQQEDSAVYLCASSVAGLAYEQYFGPGTRLTVT.

In its sample, this clonotype was seen many times. The rearrangement joins TRBV7-2 to TRBJ2-2; 8 positions agree with TRBD2. Trimming removed 6 bases from V and 1 base from J; junction bases left unmatched: 4. The length of the CDR3 is 15 residues. Germline lookup yields CDR1 SGHTA and CDR2 FQGNSA. Here the CDR3 reads CASRGSGVNTGELFF. As DNA, the CDR3 is TGTGCCAGCAGGGGTAGCGGGGTGAACACCGGGGAGCTGTTTTTT.

There are a few counts of this clonotype. This chain uses TRBV4-1 with TRBJ2-7, with TRBD1 identical over 7 bases. Germline V lookup: CDR1 MGHRA, CDR2 YSYEKL. The J segment lost 4 bases and the V segment lost 3 bases, leaving 6 bases of the junction unmatched. The CDR3 runs to 14 residues. This CDR3 is CASSHPGTAYEQYF. The CDR3 bases are TGCGCCAGCAGCCACCCCGGGACAGCTTACGAGCAGTACTTC.